The 7 T cell receptor beta chains below were found in one sample sequenced in a study of metastatic and nonmetastatic thyroid tumors. Thyroid surgery was preceded by no treatment in any patient. TCRdb re-called the PCR reads via MiXCR. The repertoire has approximately 35,000 clones, less than 40% of them found once; the top ten carry 22%. The sample consisted of tumor tissue. These receptors came from a female donor with papillary thyroid cancer or a benign thyroid nodule (not recorded which). Some clones in this sample may be carry-over from other donors' samples.

This clone was counted a few times. The chain couples TRBV27 to TRBJ2-7, with 12 bases fitting TRBD1. The trim removed 2 bases at V and 1 base at J, leaving 9 bases unmatched. The CDR3 totals 18 residues. The germline V gene encodes CDR1 MNHEY and CDR2 SMNVEV (reference sequence). In nucleotides, the CDR3 is TGTGCCAGCAGTTTAGGGCTTAAGGGACAGGGGGCGTCCTACGAGCAGTACTTC. Protein sequence: CASSLGLKGQGASYEQYF.

The chain links TRBV6-5 to TRBJ1-2; perhaps TRBD1 as D (5 bases). The V and J ends lost 0 bases and 8 bases respectively, with 16 bases between them. Germline CDR1 is MNHEY and CDR2 is SVGAGI. The length of the CDR3 is 15 residues. CDR3: CASSYSTAGAGGYTF. The CDR3 DNA reads TGTGCCAGCAGTTACTCGACGGCCGGGGCTGGCGGCTACACCTTC.

This clone was counted a few times. The chain recombines TRBV6-1 with TRBJ2-7; 13 bases line up with TRBD2. The germline V gene has CDR1 MNHNS and CDR2 SASEGT. This CDR3 comprises 14 residues. V lost 6 bases, J lost 6 bases, and 5 bases stayed unmatched. The CDR3 here is CASSGLAGVAEQYF. In DNA form, the CDR3 reads TGTGCCAGCAGCGGACTAGCGGGAGTTGCCGAGCAGTACTTC.

V usage is TRBV11-2 and J usage is TRBJ2-1; TRBD2 matches 9 bases. Germline CDR1 reads SGHAT; CDR2 reads FQNNGV. CDR3 length: 16 residues. The ends lost 0 bases at V and 5 bases at J; junction bases unmatched: 5. The CDR3 region is CASSLEISGRHNEQFF. The CDR3 DNA follows: TGTGCCAGCAGCTTAGAAATTAGCGGGAGACACAATGAGCAGTTCTTC.

The genes are TRBV7-8 and TRBJ1-2; D possibly corresponds to TRBD1 (5 bases). This CDR3 spans 16 amino acids. The V gene's germline CDR1 is SGHVS and CDR2 FQNEAQ. With 2 bases removed from V and 3 bases from J, the gap between germline ends came to 16 bases. Here the CDR3 reads CASSLTGRIGHYGYTF. The CDR3 DNA follows: TGTGCCAGCAGCTTAACAGGCCGGATCGGCCACTATGGCTACACCTTC.

This clone has just a few counts. The chain is built from TRBV6-1 and TRBJ2-5; D is uncertain. This CDR3 spans 13 amino acids. Germline loops: CDR1 MNHNS, CDR2 SASEGT. Trimming cost V 7 bases and J 5 bases, with 14 bases left between them. This chain's CDR3 is CASTLTAEETQYF. CDR3 bases: TGTGCCAGCACCCTGACCGCAGAGGAGACCCAGTACTTC.

In this sample, this clone turned up a few times. This chain connects TRBV6-1 to TRBJ2-7, with 8 bases identical to TRBD1. CDR1 MNHNS and CDR2 SASEGT come from the germline V gene. CDR3 size: 17 residues. Losses at the gene ends were 11 bases for V and 2 bases for J; bases not matched to a gene: 20. The CDR3 region is CACRVQSVTGVAYEQYF. The CDR3 DNA follows: TGTGCCTGCCGGGTACAGTCAGTGACAGGGGTGGCCTACGAGCAGTACTTC.